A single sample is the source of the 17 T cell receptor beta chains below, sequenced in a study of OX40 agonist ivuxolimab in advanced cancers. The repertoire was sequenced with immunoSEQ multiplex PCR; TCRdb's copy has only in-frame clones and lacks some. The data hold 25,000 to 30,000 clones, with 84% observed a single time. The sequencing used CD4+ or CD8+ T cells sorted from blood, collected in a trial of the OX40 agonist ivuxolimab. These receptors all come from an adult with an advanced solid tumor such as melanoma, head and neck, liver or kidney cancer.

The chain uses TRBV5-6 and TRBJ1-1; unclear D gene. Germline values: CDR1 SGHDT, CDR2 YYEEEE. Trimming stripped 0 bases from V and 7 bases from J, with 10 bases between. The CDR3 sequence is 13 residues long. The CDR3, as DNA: TGTGCCAGCAGCTTGGGCGCCACCTATGAAGCTTTCTTT. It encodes CASSLGATYEAFF.

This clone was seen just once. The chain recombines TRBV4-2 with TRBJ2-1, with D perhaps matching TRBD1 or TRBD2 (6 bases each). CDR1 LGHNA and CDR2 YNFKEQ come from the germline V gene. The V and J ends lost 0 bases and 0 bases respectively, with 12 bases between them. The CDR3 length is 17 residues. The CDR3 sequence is CASSQETGGRSYNEQFF. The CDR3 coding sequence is TGTGCCAGCAGCCAAGAAACCGGGGGCCGCTCCTACAATGAGCAGTTCTTC.

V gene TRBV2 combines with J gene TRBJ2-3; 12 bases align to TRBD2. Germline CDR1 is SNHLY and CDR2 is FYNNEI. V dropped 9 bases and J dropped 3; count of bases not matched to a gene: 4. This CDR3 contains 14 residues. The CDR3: CASRLAGATDTQYF. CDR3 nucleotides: TGTGCCAGTAGACTAGCGGGGGCGACAGATACGCAGTATTTT.

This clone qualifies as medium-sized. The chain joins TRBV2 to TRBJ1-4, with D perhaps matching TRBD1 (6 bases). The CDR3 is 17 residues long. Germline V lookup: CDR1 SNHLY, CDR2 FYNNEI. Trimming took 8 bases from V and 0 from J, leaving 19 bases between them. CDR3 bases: TGTGCCAGCGAGGACAGAGGCCTACGCTCAACTAATGAAAAACTGTTTTTT. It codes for CASEDRGLRSTNEKLFF.

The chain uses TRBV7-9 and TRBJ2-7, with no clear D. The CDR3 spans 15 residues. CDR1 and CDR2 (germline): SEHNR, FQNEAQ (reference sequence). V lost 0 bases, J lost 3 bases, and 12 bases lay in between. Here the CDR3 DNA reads TGTGCCAGCAGCTTAGCGGGCAGTCTGTACTACGAGCAGTACTTC. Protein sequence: CASSLAGSLYYEQYF.

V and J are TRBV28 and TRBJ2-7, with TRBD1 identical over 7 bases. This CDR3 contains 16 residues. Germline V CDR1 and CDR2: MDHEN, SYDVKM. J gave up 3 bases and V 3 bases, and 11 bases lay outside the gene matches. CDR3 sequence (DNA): TGTGCCAGCAGTTTGTTCCCGAGGCAGGGGGTCTACGAGCAGTACTTC. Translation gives CASSLFPRQGVYEQYF.

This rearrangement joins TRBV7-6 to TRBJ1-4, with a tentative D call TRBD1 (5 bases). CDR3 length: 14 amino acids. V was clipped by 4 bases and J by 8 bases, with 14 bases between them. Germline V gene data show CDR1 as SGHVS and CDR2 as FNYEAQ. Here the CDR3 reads CASSSDGGGEKLFF. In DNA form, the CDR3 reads TGTGCCAGCAGCTCTGACGGGGGTGGGGAAAAACTGTTTTTT.

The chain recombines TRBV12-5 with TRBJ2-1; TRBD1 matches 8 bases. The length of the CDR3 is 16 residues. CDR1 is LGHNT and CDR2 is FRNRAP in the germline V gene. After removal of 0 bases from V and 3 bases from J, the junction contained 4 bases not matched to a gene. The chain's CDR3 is CASGLVWTGNYNEQFF. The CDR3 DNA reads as TGTGCTAGTGGTTTGGTCTGGACAGGGAACTACAATGAGCAGTTCTTC.

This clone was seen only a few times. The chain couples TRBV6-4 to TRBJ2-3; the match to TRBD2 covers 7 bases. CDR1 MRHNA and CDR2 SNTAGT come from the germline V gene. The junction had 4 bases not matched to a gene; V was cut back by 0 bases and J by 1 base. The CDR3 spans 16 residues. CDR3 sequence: CASSDSGGTGTDTQYF. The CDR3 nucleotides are TGTGCCAGCAGTGACTCCGGGGGGACGGGCACAGATACGCAGTATTTT.

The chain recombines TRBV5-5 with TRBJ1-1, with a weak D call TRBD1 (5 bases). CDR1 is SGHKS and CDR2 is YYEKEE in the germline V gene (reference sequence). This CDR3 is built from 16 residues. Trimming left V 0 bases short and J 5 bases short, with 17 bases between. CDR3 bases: TGTGCCAGCAGCTTGGCGGGGGTTGGGTCCCTGACTGAAGCTTTCTTT. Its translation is CASSLAGVGSLTEAFF.

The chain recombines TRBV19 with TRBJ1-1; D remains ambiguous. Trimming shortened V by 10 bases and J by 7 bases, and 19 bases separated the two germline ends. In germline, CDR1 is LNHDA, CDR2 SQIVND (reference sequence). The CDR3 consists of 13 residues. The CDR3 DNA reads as TGTGCCACCCTACCCGGGAGGGCGGGTGAAGCTTTCTTT. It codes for CATLPGRAGEAFF.

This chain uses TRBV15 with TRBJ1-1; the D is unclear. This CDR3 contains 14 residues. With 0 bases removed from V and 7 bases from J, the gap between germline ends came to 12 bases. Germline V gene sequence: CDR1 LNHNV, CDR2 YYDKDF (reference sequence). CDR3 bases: TGTGCCACCAGCAGAGATTCCGGGGTGGGTGAAGCTTTCTTT. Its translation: CATSRDSGVGEAFF.

In nucleotides, the CDR3 is TGTGCCAGCAGCTCGGTAGCGGGCACAGATACGCAGTATTTT. Its protein product is CASSSVAGTDTQYF. The chain combines TRBV11-3 with TRBJ2-3; a weak D match, TRBD2 (6 bases). Between the trimmed V and J ends, which lost 4 bases and 1 base, there was a span of 9 bases. CDR1 is SGHNT, CDR2 YENEEA, per germline. The CDR3 covers 14 residues.

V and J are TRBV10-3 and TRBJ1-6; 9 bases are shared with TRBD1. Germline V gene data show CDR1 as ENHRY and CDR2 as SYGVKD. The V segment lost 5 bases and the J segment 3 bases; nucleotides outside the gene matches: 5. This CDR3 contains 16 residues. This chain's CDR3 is CAISLDRGDYNSPLHF. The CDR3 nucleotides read TGTGCCATCAGTTTGGACAGGGGCGACTATAATTCACCCCTCCACTTT.

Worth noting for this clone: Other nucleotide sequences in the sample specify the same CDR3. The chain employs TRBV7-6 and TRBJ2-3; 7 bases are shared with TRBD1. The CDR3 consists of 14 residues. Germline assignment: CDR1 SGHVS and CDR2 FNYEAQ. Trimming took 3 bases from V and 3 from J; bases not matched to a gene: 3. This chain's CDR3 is CASSLAGGTDTQYF. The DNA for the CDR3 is TGTGCCAGCAGCTTGGCAGGGGGTACAGATACGCAGTATTTT.

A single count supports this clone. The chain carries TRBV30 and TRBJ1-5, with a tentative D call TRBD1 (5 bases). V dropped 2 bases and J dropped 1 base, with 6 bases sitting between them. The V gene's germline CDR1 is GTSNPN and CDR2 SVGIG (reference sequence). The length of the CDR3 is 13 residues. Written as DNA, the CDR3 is TGTGCCTGGAGTCAGGGAAGCAATCAGCCCCAGCATTTT. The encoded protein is CAWSQGSNQPQHF.

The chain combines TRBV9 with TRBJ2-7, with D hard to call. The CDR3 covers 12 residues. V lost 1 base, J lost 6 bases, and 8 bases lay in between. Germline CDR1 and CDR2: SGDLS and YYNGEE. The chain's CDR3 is CASSVSAIEQYF. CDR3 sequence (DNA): TGTGCCAGCAGCGTAAGCGCAATCGAGCAGTACTTC. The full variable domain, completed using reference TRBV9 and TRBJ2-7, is DSGVTQTPKHLITATGQRVTLRCSPRSGDLSVYWYQQSLDQGLQFLIQYYNGEERAKGNILERFSAQQFPDLHSELNLSSLELGDSALYFCASSVSAIEQYFGPGTRLTVT.